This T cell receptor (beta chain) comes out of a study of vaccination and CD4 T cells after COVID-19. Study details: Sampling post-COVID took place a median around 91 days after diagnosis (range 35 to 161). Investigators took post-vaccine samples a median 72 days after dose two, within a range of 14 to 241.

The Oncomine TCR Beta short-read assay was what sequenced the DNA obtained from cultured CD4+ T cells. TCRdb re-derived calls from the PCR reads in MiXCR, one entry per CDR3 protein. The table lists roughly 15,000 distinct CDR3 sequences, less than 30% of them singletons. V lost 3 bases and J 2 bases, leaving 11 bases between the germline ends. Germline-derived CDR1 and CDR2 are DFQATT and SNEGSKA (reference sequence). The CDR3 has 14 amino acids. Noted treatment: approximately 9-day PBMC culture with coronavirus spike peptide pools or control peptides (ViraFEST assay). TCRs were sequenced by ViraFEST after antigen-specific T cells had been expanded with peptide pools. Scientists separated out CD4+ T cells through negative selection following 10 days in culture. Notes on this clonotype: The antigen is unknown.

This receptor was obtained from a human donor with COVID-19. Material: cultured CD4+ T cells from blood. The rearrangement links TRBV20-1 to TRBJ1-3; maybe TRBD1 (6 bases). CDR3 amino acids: CSARPGATGNTIYF. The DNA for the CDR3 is TGCAGTGCTAGGCCAGGGGCTACTGGAAACACCATATATTTT.